This T cell receptor beta chain was obtained from a study of T cells in Graves' hyperthyroidism and ophthalmopathy. Broader study findings: Most expanded thyroid clonotypes above 0.001 also appeared in blood.

It was uncontrolled infection, other autoimmune disease, pregnancy or lactation that excluded patients. The authors took PBMCs from 10 ml fresh peripheral blood. This clonotype has just a few counts. Its antigen remains unidentified. RNA transcripts yielded amplified TCR beta CDR3 regions. A first-round RT-PCR of the TCR CDR3 used the HTBI primer set. TCRdb itself ran the multiplex PCR reads through MiXCR, one entry per CDR3 protein. Here the sample spans hundreds of thousands of distinct CDR3 sequences, roughly 14% being singletons. The CDR3 covers 13 residues. V gave up 7 bases and J gave up 2 bases, with 12 bases separating them.

The sequenced sample consisted of blood. This chain joins TRBV12-3 or TRBV12-4 and TRBJ2-7; D is perhaps TRBD1 (5 bases). The source of this sequence is a woman aged 40 to 49 with Graves' ophthalmopathy. CDR3 sequence: CASTITGTYEQYF. CDR3 nucleotides: TGTGCCAGCACAATTACAGGTACCTACGAGCAGTACTTC.